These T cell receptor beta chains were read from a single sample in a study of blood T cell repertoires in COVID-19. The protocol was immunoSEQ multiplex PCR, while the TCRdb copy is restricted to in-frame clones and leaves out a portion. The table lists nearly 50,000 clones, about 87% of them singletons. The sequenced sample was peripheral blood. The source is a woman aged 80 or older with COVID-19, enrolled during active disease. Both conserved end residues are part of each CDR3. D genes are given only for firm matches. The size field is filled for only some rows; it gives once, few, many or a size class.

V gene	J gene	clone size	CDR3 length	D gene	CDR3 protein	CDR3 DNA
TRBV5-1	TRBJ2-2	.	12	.	CASSLDRGELFF	TGCGCCAGCAGCTTGGATCGGGGGGAGCTGTTTTTT
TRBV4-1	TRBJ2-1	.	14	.	CASSQGLTGNEQFF	TGCGCCAGCAGCCAAGGACTCACCGGCAATGAGCAGTTCTTC
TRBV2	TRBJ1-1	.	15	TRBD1	CASSSGQGMNTEAFF	TGTGCCAGCAGCAGCGGACAGGGGATGAACACTGAAGCTTTCTTT
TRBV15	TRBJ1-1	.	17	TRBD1	CATSRVRTGAVNTEAFF	TGTGCCACCAGCAGAGTAAGGACAGGGGCGGTGAACACTGAAGCTTTCTTT
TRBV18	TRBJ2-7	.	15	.	CASSTRGSKSYEQYF	TGTGCCAGCTCAACAAGGGGCAGCAAGTCCTACGAGCAGTACTTC
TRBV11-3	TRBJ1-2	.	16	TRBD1	CASSQRTGGTDYGYTF	TGTGCCAGCAGCCAGAGGACAGGAGGGACCGACTATGGCTACACCTTC
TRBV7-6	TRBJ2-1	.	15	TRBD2	CASSPQRGPYNEQFF	TGTGCCAGCAGCCCTCAGCGGGGGCCCTACAATGAGCAGTTCTTC
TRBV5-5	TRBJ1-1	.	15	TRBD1	CASSRTGGTGTEAFF	TGTGCCAGCAGCCGAACAGGGGGAACGGGCACTGAAGCTTTCTTT
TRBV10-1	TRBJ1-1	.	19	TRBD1	CALRVFRDSYEWMNTEAFF	TGCGCCCTCAGGGTATTCCGGGACAGCTACGAGTGGATGAACACTGAAGCTTTCTTT
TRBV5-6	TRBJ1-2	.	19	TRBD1	CASSLDGTGIFGVNFGYTF	TGTGCCAGCAGCTTGGACGGGACAGGGATTTTTGGGGTCAATTTTGGCTACACCTTC
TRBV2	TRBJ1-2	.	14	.	CASSLNRVVYGYTF	TGTGCCAGCAGTCTAAACAGGGTCGTTTATGGCTACACCTTC
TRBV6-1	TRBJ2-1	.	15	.	CASSDEGVSYNEQFF	TGTGCCAGCAGTGATGAAGGAGTTTCTTACAATGAGCAGTTCTTC
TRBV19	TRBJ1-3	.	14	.	CASSARDSGNTIYF	TGTGCCAGTAGCGCACGGGACTCTGGAAACACCATATATTTT
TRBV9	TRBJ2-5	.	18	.	CASSVDWRGRQLEETQYF	TGTGCCAGCAGCGTAGACTGGCGGGGACGGCAATTGGAAGAGACCCAGTACTTC
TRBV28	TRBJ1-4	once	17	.	CASSLWGRGGSNEKLFF	TGTGCCAGCAGTTTATGGGGTCGGGGGGGCTCTAATGAAAAACTGTTTTTT
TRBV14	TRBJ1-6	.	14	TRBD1	CASSQTGGLSPLHF	TGTGCCAGCAGCCAAACAGGGGGTTTGTCACCCCTCCACTTT
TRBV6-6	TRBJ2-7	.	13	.	CASSYPRGHEQYF	TGTGCCAGCAGTTACCCCAGGGGCCACGAGCAGTACTTC